This paragraph covers one TCR beta chain sequence. The clone's antigen remains unknown. No clone much larger than this one lies a single base away; base qualities are absent. The entry originates in a study of memory CD4+ T cells and cytomegalovirus serostatus (dated by TCRdb to between 2017 and 2020). Notes on the research overall: A total of roughly 35 healthy Belgian adults, of whom 9 were CMV seropositive and about 25 were CMV seronegative, were included in the cohort. CD4+ memory TCRbeta repertoires of a Belgian cohort with known cytomegalovirus serostatus were sequenced in order to replicate a published TCR-based CMV serostatus classifier.

The Quick-DNA Microprep Kit was used to extract genomic DNA from the sorted cells. Amplification of TCRbeta DNA was done with the immunoSEQ hsTCRbeta kit, following the protocol from the manufacturer. TCRbeta libraries were sequenced on an Illumina MiSeq instrument. Per the authors' processing: Following removal of out-of-frame sequences, about 2,200,000 distinct TCRbeta sequences were retained, with an average of approximately 64,000 per individual. Each individual was scored by the count of fewer than 200 previously reported CMV-associated TCRbeta sequences and the total productive distinct TCRbeta count. A beta-binomial model was reimplemented in Python, and scikit-learn random forests with default parameters were trained on data from the US cohort. Classifier performance on the Belgian cohort was summarized as median AUC with percentile confidence intervals over 10,000 bootstrap iterations. The immuneACCESS repertoire file appears here via TCRdb, limited to in-frame rearrangements. These files lack a portion of the clones; in checked studies, under half of the deficit traces to unresolved V genes, and the cause of the others is not known. V, J and clone size derive from that table, while D and trimming were established from the DNA sequence. A total of about 56,000 clones appear in this sample, around 76% of them only once. The leading ten clones occupy 0.4% of the sample.

A FACSAria II was used to sort memory CD4+ T cells, defined as single viable CD3+CD4+CD8-CD45RO+ cells. CMV serostatus was assessed using a Roche Elecsys assay, by which serum IgG against CMV pp150, pp28, p38 and p52 was detected. After the samples were thawed, total CD4+ T cells were enriched through positive selection using CD4 magnetic microbeads. The samples came from a different study that was designed specifically to examine the CD4+ T cell memory repertoire. Peripheral blood mononuclear cells were isolated and cryopreserved according to standard operating procedures, and serum was kept at -80 degrees C. The staining used CD3-PerCP (BW264/56), CD4-APC (RPA-T4), CD45RO-PE (UCHT1) and CD8-Pacific Orange (3B5) antibodies, and Sytox blue was used to exclude non-viable cells. Overall results and qualifications from the work: A median bootstrapped AUC of 0.95 with a 95% CI of 0.76-1.00 was achieved on the Belgian cohort by the original-framework classifier. The results were read as suggesting that the CMV-associated TCR signature is, for the most part, present in the CD4+ memory repertoire. CMV serostatus prediction reached a median bootstrapped AUC of about 0.95 with the original framework and just under 0.93 with a US-trained random forest. Of more than 150 previously reported CMV-associated TCRbeta sequences, about 68 appeared in the CD4+ memory repertoires, each in one to five individuals. Only CD4+CD45RO+ memory cells were sequenced, in contrast to the original study, which included naive and memory CD4+ and CD8+ populations.

Relative to germline, V is 2 bases shorter and J is 0 bases shorter, with 11 bases between their ends. CDR1 and CDR2 were assigned from the germline V gene as SGHRS and YFSETQ. Its CDR3 holds 16 amino acids, cysteine through phenylalanine. Left in the record is the CDR3 DNA by itself, 48 bases read in frame from the first base. Input material: memory CD4+ T cells from blood. The receptor's source is an adult in good health and CMV-seronegative. The sequence is built from TRBV5-1 and TRBJ2-2; a confident D gene designation cannot be given. The CDR3 protein sequence reads: CASSFSVGSNTGELFF. The DNA reads as follows: TGCGCCAGCAGCTTCTCTGTCGGGTCGAACACCGGGGAGCTGTTTTTT.